One and the same sample provided the 32 T cell receptor beta chains below, sequenced in a study of shared clonotypes between healthy human individuals (dated by TCRdb to the early 2020s). Library method: the immunoSEQ multiplex PCR assay. What TCRdb holds here is the immuneACCESS table cut down to in-frame rearrangements. Part of the clones is not present; checked against another copy, under half of the missing clones reflect an unresolved V gene, and the others are unexplained. Recorded for this sample are some 2 million clones; approximately 95% of them occurred a single time. The ten largest clones represent roughly 0.13% of the sample. The sequencing input was naive CD4+ T cells sorted from blood. The label giving this sample's cell subset or site can be read as: CD45RA+ positively selected. All receptors come from a man younger than 30 in good health.

The chain combines TRBV19 with TRBJ1-1; 7 bases map to TRBD1. Germline CDR1 is LNHDA and CDR2 is SQIVND (reference sequence). The CDR3 consists of 13 residues. J was trimmed by 8 bases and V by 5 bases; bases with no gene match: 8. The CDR3 spells CASSRVGQAEAFF. CDR3 sequence (DNA): TGTGCCAGTAGTCGAGTCGGACAGGCCGAAGCTTTCTTT. The variable domain in full, with the rest retrieved from reference TRBV19 and TRBJ1-1, is DGGITQSPKYLFRKEGQNVTLSCEQNLNHDAMYWYRQDPGQGLRLIYYSQIVNDFQKGDIAEGYSVSREKKESFPLTVTSAQKNPTAFYLCASSRVGQAEAFFGQGTRLTVV.

The chain joins TRBV28 to TRBJ2-7; D might be TRBD1 (5 bases). The CDR3 consists of 12 residues. The V gene lost 8 bases and the J gene lost 3 bases, with 11 bases spanning the gap. Germline CDR1 MDHEN, CDR2 SYDVKM. The CDR3 DNA follows: TGTGCCAGCGCTAGGGGATACTACGAGCAGTACTTC. It codes for CASARGYYEQYF.

V is TRBV27 and J is TRBJ2-7; 9 bases line up with TRBD1. V lost 5 bases to trimming and J lost 3 bases; unmatched junction nucleotides: 11. This CDR3 region has 16 residues. The germline V gene has CDR1 MNHEY and CDR2 SMNVEV (reference sequence). CDR3 region: CASSPGQGPGGYEQYF. The CDR3 nucleotides read TGTGCCAGCAGTCCAGGACAGGGGCCGGGGGGCTACGAGCAGTACTTC.

The chain carries TRBV10-3 and TRBJ1-2; no firm D call. Between the trimmed V and J ends, which lost 0 bases and 4 bases, there was a span of 12 bases. The germline V gene has CDR1 ENHRY and CDR2 SYGVKD. This CDR3 contains 15 residues. Written as DNA, the CDR3 is TGTGCCATCAGTGAGTCGGAGGGCAGTTCCTATGGCTACACCTTC. It codes for CAISESEGSSYGYTF.

The V gene is TRBV30, the J gene TRBJ2-1, with 10 bases that match TRBD2. From germline, CDR1 is GTSNPN and CDR2 SVGIG (reference sequence). V shed 2 bases, J shed 5 bases, and the junction held 6 bases outside the gene matches. The CDR3 has 15 residues. CDR3 sequence: CAWSLSSGSNNEQFF. The CDR3 nucleotides are TGTGCCTGGAGTTTATCTAGCGGGAGCAACAATGAGCAGTTCTTC.

The chain recombines TRBV14 with TRBJ2-3; TRBD1 or TRBD2 may be the D gene (6 bases each). The V end was cut by 4 bases, the J end by 0 bases, with 17 bases between. The CDR3 is 17 residues long. Looked up from germline, CDR1 is SGHDN and CDR2 is FVKESK. CDR3 coding DNA: TGTGCCAGCAGCCCCTTGGGGCAGGGGACTAGCACAGATACGCAGTATTTT. This translates into CASSPLGQGTSTDTQYF. The full variable domain, rest sourced from reference TRBV14 and TRBJ2-3, is EAGVTQFPSHSVIEKGQTVTLRCDPISGHDNLYWYRRVMGKEIKFLLHFVKESKQDESGMPNNRFLAERTGGTYSTLKVQPAELEDSGVYFCASSPLGQGTSTDTQYFGPGTRLTVL.

The rearrangement joins TRBV10-3 to TRBJ2-1, with 7 positions matching TRBD1. Germline V gene data show CDR1 as ENHRY and CDR2 as SYGVKD. V dropped 2 bases and J dropped 4; count of bases not matched to a gene: 8. The CDR3 runs to 16 residues. CDR3 in DNA: TGTGCCATCAGTGAGACGACAGGGTCGTGGTACAATGAGCAGTTCTTC. The encoded protein is CAISETTGSWYNEQFF.

This clone was counted a single time. The J gene is TRBJ1-2, the V gene TRBV5-1; 9 nucleotides align to TRBD1. The V and J ends lost 2 bases and 0 bases, in that order; junction bases with no gene match: 8. CDR3 length: 17 amino acids. The germline V gene encodes CDR1 SGHRS and CDR2 YFSETQ. The CDR3 DNA reads as TGCGCCAGCAGCTTACAGGGGGCGCAAGGTTCTAACTATGGCTACACCTTC. Residues: CASSLQGAQGSNYGYTF.

This rearrangement joins TRBV18 to TRBJ2-5; maybe TRBD1 (6 bases). Between the trimmed V and J ends, which lost 4 bases and 4 bases, there was a span of 13 bases. Germline CDR1 and CDR2: KGHSH and LQKENI. The CDR3 is 14 residues long. The CDR3 coding sequence is TGTGCCAGCTCACACAGGGTATCATCAGAGACCCAGTACTTC. Its translation is CASSHRVSSETQYF.

The chain couples TRBV5-4 to TRBJ2-1; 7 bases are shared with TRBD1. Germline values: CDR1 SGHNT, CDR2 YYREEE (reference sequence). V gave up 4 bases and J gave up 4 bases; unmatched junction bases: 5. The CDR3 length is 14 residues. The CDR3 here is CASSQGTAYNEQFF. The CDR3 region has the DNA TGTGCCAGCAGCCAAGGGACAGCTTACAATGAGCAGTTCTTC.

This chain uses TRBV10-3 with TRBJ1-6; 7 bases map to TRBD1. V shed 4 bases, J shed 7 bases, and the junction held 7 bases outside the gene matches. In germline, CDR1 is ENHRY, CDR2 SYGVKD. The CDR3 totals 15 residues. As DNA, the CDR3 is TGTGCCATCAGTGTAGGGACAGTAGTGAATTCACCCCTCCACTTT. It is translated as CAISVGTVVNSPLHF.

The V and J genes are TRBV28 and TRBJ1-4; D uncertain. V lost 8 bases, J lost 6 bases, and 16 bases lay in between. This CDR3 has 14 residues. Germline-derived CDR1 and CDR2 are MDHEN and SYDVKM. The CDR3 reads CASAWGGRDEKLFF. CDR3 bases: TGTGCCAGCGCCTGGGGAGGGAGGGATGAAAAACTGTTTTTT.

Regarding this clone: The sample contains more than one DNA sequence encoding this CDR3. V and J are TRBV19 and TRBJ2-7; tentatively, D is TRBD2 (6 bases). V gave up 5 bases and J gave up 1 base, with 12 bases separating them. The germline gives CDR1 LNHDA, CDR2 SQIVND (reference sequence). The CDR3 runs to 14 residues. The CDR3 sequence is CASSRKEGSYEQYF. Here the CDR3 DNA reads TGTGCCAGTAGTCGGAAGGAGGGGTCCTACGAGCAGTACTTC. Using reference TRBV19 and TRBJ2-7 for the parts outside the CDR3, the full variable domain is DGGITQSPKYLFRKEGQNVTLSCEQNLNHDAMYWYRQDPGQGLRLIYYSQIVNDFQKGDIAEGYSVSREKKESFPLTVTSAQKNPTAFYLCASSRKEGSYEQYFGPGTRLTVT.

V and J are TRBV6-5 and TRBJ1-4; 7 nucleotides agree with TRBD1. V lost 8 bases and J lost 0; bases outside the gene matches: 6. The CDR3 is made up of 15 amino acids. Germline-derived CDR1 and CDR2 are MNHEY and SVGAGI. This CDR3 is CASALTGATNEKLFF. As DNA, the CDR3 is TGTGCCAGCGCGCTTACAGGGGCAACTAATGAAAAACTGTTTTTT.

CDR3 bases: TGTGCCAGCAGCGTAGAGCCCCCTAGCGGGGCCTACACCGGGGAGCTGTTTTTT. It translates to CASSVEPPSGAYTGELFF. The genes are TRBV9 and TRBJ2-2; TRBD2 aligns across 9 bases. The J segment lost 3 bases and the V segment lost 0 bases, leaving 9 bases of the junction unmatched. The CDR3 totals 18 residues. Germline assignment: CDR1 SGDLS and CDR2 YYNGEE. The complete variable domain, with remaining parts taken from reference TRBV9 and TRBJ2-2, reads DSGVTQTPKHLITATGQRVTLRCSPRSGDLSVYWYQQSLDQGLQFLIQYYNGEERAKGNILERFSAQQFPDLHSELNLSSLELGDSALYFCASSVEPPSGAYTGELFFGEGSRLTVL.

This rearrangement joins TRBV14 to TRBJ2-4; D remains unclear. The CDR3 has 14 residues. Germline CDR1 and CDR2: SGHDN and FVKESK. Trimming removed 0 bases at V and 9 bases at J, with 12 bases between. The CDR3 nucleotides are TGTGCCAGCAGCCAAGATCTCTGGGTTGGCATTCAGTACTTC. Protein sequence: CASSQDLWVGIQYF.

V is TRBV27 and J is TRBJ1-6, with D unclear. In germline, CDR1 is MNHEY, CDR2 SMNVEV (reference sequence). The CDR3 has 12 amino acids. V was clipped by 4 bases and J by 5 bases, with 3 bases between them. The CDR3 spells CASSSNNSPLHF. The CDR3 nucleotides are TGTGCCAGCAGTTCTAATAATTCACCCCTCCACTTT.

The table lists this clone with a count of one. This chain connects TRBV11-2 to TRBJ2-1, with TRBD1 as a possible D gene (6 bases). V was shortened by 3 bases and J by 13 bases, with 13 bases between the two germline ends. The CDR3 has 12 residues. The germline CDR1 and CDR2 sequences are SGHAT and FQNNGV. CDR3 residues: CASSFNGGTQFF. The CDR3 DNA reads as TGTGCCAGCAGCTTTAATGGGGGCACCCAGTTCTTC. Full variable domain (remainder filled in from reference TRBV11-2 and TRBJ2-1): EAGVAQSPRYKIIEKRQSVAFWCNPISGHATLYWYQQILGQGPKLLIQFQNNGVVDDSQLPKDRFSAERLKGVDSTLKIQPAKLEDSAVYLCASSFNGGTQFFGPGTRLTVL.

The table lists this clone with a count of one. The chain links TRBV5-6 to TRBJ2-4, with 7 bases that match TRBD1. The CDR3 is 14 residues long. Germline lookup yields CDR1 SGHDT and CDR2 YYEEEE. V was pared by 3 bases and J by 6 bases, with 6 bases of the junction left unmatched. In DNA form, the CDR3 reads TGTGCCAGCAGCTGGTGGACAGGAGGAAACATTCAGTACTTC. Translation: CASSWWTGGNIQYF.

V and J are TRBV10-3 and TRBJ2-7, with no clear D. Deletions cut 8 bases from V and 2 bases from J, with 16 bases between. The CDR3 has 14 residues. In germline, CDR1 is ENHRY, CDR2 SYGVKD. CDR3 sequence reads: CAIAELSGTYEQYF. CDR3 nucleotide sequence: TGTGCCATCGCAGAGTTATCAGGAACCTACGAGCAGTACTTC.

The chain recombines TRBV18 with TRBJ1-1, with 7 nucleotides matching TRBD1. CDR3 length: 16 amino acids. Germline lookup yields CDR1 KGHSH and CDR2 LQKENI. Trimming removed 4 bases from V and 6 bases from J; junction bases left unmatched: 14. The CDR3 region is CASSLADGGGGSEAFF. The CDR3 DNA follows: TGTGCCAGCTCACTCGCTGACGGGGGAGGGGGCTCTGAAGCTTTCTTT.

The rearrangement uses TRBV7-9 and TRBJ2-5; the D is unclear. Trimming cost V 1 base and J 1 base, with 10 bases left between them. Germline CDR1 reads SEHNR; CDR2 reads FQNEAQ (reference sequence). This CDR3 region has 15 residues. The CDR3 sequence is CASSLVLGPQETQYF. The CDR3 coding sequence is TGTGCCAGCAGCTTAGTATTAGGACCCCAAGAGACCCAGTACTTC.

The chain is built from TRBV28 and TRBJ1-2; D ambiguous. The CDR3 consists of 16 residues. Trimming removed 5 bases at V and 2 bases at J, with 18 bases between. The V gene's germline CDR1 is MDHEN and CDR2 SYDVKM. The CDR3 DNA follows: TGTGCCAGCAGTCCTCGATGGGAGGGCCCGAACTATGGCTACACCTTC. Protein: CASSPRWEGPNYGYTF.

This chain connects TRBV19 to TRBJ1-4; D unclear. CDR1 and CDR2 (germline): LNHDA, SQIVND (reference sequence). With 5 bases removed from V and 4 bases from J, the gap between germline ends came to 5 bases. The CDR3 extends over 12 amino acids. CDR3 in amino acids: CASSFLNEKLFF. Here the CDR3 DNA reads TGTGCCAGTAGTTTCCTTAATGAAAAACTGTTTTTT.

The chain uses TRBV28 and TRBJ2-7, with TRBD2 as a possible D gene (6 bases). This CDR3 comprises 15 residues. V lost 7 bases to trimming and J lost 0 bases, with 16 bases between them. Germline V gives CDR1 MDHEN, CDR2 SYDVKM. The CDR3 loop is CASNVGLLFSYEQYF. CDR3 coding DNA: TGTGCCAGCAATGTGGGACTCCTCTTCTCCTACGAGCAGTACTTC.

This clone has more than one count but fewer than ten. V gene TRBV19 combines with J gene TRBJ2-3, with 7 bases aligning to TRBD1. After removal of 10 bases from V and 5 bases from J, the junction contained 12 bases not matched to a gene. CDR1 LNHDA and CDR2 SQIVND come from the germline V gene (reference sequence). The CDR3 runs 14 residues. The CDR3 DNA reads TGTGCCACCTCCGGGGAAGGGGGCTTAGATACGCAGTATTTT. Its protein product is CATSGEGGLDTQYF.

The chain recombines TRBV28 with TRBJ1-2, with D tentatively TRBD1 (6 bases). The CDR3 spans 14 residues. Germline V gene sequence: CDR1 MDHEN, CDR2 SYDVKM. V lost 7 bases and J 3 bases, leaving 15 bases between the germline ends. The chain's CDR3 is CASTLTQGDYGYTF. Written as DNA, the CDR3 is TGTGCCAGCACCCTGACACAGGGAGACTATGGCTACACCTTC.

This chain connects TRBV28 to TRBJ2-1, with 7 bases that match TRBD2. With V trimmed by 7 bases and J by 9 bases, 15 bases remained unmatched. The CDR3 covers 15 residues. Germline-derived CDR1 and CDR2 are MDHEN and SYDVKM. CDR3: CASTIRDYGRSEQFF. The CDR3, as DNA: TGTGCCAGCACCATCCGGGACTACGGTCGGAGTGAGCAGTTCTTC.

A single count supports this clone. This rearrangement joins TRBV11-3 to TRBJ2-1; 11 nucleotides match TRBD2. This CDR3 has 16 residues. V was pared by 1 base and J by 5 bases, with 4 bases of the junction left unmatched. Germline V gene lookup returns CDR1 SGHNT and CDR2 YENEEA. DNA for the CDR3: TGTGCCAGCAGCTTAGGTGGGACTAGCGGAAACAATGAGCAGTTCTTC. Translation gives CASSLGGTSGNNEQFF.

The table lists this clone with a count of one. It may be a read error: a sequence one base away is much more abundant. V usage is TRBV4-2 and J usage is TRBJ1-1; D is uncertain. The CDR3 is 13 residues long. V shed 1 base and J shed 4 bases, with 7 bases lying between them. Germline CDR1 and CDR2: LGHNA and YNFKEQ. The CDR3 loop reads CASSQVVGTEAFF. As DNA, the CDR3 is TGTGCCAGCAGCCAAGTCGTGGGCACTGAAGCTTTCTTT.

The chain uses TRBV2 and TRBJ1-5, with unresolved D. This CDR3 spans 19 amino acids. Germline CDR1 SNHLY, CDR2 FYNNEI. Trimming removed 5 bases at V and 4 bases at J, with 27 bases between. CDR3 loop: CASSHEKRVDLNLNQPQHF. CDR3 coding DNA: TGTGCCAGCAGTCATGAAAAACGAGTCGACCTTAACTTAAATCAGCCCCAGCATTTT.

On this clone itself: Distinct nucleotide sequences in the sample also encode this CDR3. The chain carries TRBV5-4 and TRBJ2-3; 7 bases map to TRBD2. Germline V gives CDR1 SGHNT, CDR2 YYREEE (reference sequence). The CDR3 loop spans 15 amino acids. Trimming at V came to 0 bases and at J to 0 bases, leaving 1 base not matched to a gene. The CDR3 nucleotides read TGTGCCAGCAGCTTGGCGGGGGGAAGCACAGATACGCAGTATTTT. Translating gives CASSLAGGSTDTQYF.